The clone carrying this TCR beta chain was counted between two and nine times. Its cognate antigen is unknown. One end of the junction fails to match germline, which may point to a read error. This sample was taken from a study of cytomegalovirus exposure and HLA in healthy donors. Primers: 60 Vbeta forward and 13 Jbeta reverse. TCRdb's copy holds only in-frame clones and misses some; the assay was immunoSEQ multiplex PCR. Of some 99,000 clones in the sample, 73% were seen once. The germline V gene has CDR1 MRHNA and CDR2 SNTAGT. The CDR3 is 16 residues long. Study results and caveats: In an earlier analysis, in 587 donors, most V segments appeared productive either ~90% or ~30% of the time.

Material for sequencing was PBMCs. This chain connects TRBV6-4 to TRBJ1-1; no reliable D call. This receptor was identified in a man aged 40-50 years in good health and CMV-seronegative. CDR3 sequence: CAISELGPRGSAEAFF. The CDR3, as DNA: TGTGCCATCAGTGAGTTGGGTCCCCGAGGGAGCGCTGAAGCTTTCTTT.